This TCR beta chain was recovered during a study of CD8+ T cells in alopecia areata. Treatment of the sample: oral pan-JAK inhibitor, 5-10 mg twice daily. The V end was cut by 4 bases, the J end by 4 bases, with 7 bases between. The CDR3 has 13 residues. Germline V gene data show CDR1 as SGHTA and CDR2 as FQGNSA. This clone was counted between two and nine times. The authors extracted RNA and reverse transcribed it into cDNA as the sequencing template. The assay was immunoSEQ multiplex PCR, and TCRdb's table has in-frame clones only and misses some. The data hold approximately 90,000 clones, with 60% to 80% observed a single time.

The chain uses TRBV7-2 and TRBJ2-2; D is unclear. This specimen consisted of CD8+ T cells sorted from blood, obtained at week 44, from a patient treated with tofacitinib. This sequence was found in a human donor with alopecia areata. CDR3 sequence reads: CASSSLSTGELFF. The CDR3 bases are TGTGCCAGCAGCTCACTCAGCACCGGGGAGCTGTTTTTT.